This TCR beta chain was identified in a study of Ad26.COV2.S vaccination and SARS-CoV-2 variants. The treatment: roughly 18 received Ad26.COV2.S at low or high dose, single or two shots; roughly 5 received placebo; per-sample allocation not given. Specimen acquisition occurred on day 63 following the initial vaccine or placebo injection. CDR3 length: 16 amino acids. CDR1 is SGHVS, CDR2 FNYEAQ, per germline. Between the trimmed V and J ends, which lost 5 bases and 7 bases, there was a span of 21 bases. TCRdb keeps only in-frame clones here, not all; method: immunoSEQ multiplex PCR. The sample lists about 350,000 clones, 80% to 90% occurring once.

This receptor was identified in a person aged 18-60 years who received the Ad26.COV2.S COVID-19 vaccine or a placebo. The genes are TRBV7-6 and TRBJ2-1; D might be TRBD2 (7 bases). Source: peripheral blood, taken in a trial of Ad26.COV2.S vaccine versus placebo. CDR3 in DNA: TGTGCCAGCAGCGTACGACTAGCCGTCCAGGGGAATGAGCAGTTCTTC. Translation: CASSVRLAVQGNEQFF.